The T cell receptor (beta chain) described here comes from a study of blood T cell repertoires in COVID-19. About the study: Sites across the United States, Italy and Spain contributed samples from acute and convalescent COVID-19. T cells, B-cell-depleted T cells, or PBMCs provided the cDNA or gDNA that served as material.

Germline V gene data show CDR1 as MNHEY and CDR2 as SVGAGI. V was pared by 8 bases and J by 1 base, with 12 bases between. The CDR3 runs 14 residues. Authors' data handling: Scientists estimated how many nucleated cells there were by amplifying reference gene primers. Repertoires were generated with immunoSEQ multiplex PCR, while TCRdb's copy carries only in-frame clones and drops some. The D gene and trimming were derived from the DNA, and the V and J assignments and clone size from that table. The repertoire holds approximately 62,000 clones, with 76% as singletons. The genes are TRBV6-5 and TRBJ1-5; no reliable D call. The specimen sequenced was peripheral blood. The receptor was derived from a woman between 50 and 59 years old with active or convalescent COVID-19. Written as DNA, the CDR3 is TGTGCCAGCGGAGGGTACCTAAGCAATCAGCCCCAGCATTTT. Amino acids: CASGGYLSNQPQHF.